The 6 T cell receptor beta chains reported below all come from one sample, sequenced in a study of T cell responses to AZD1222 COVID-19 vaccine. TCRdb's copy holds only in-frame clones and misses some; the assay was immunoSEQ multiplex PCR. The sample has fewer than 110,000 clones, approximately 90% seen once. This specimen consisted of peripheral blood, obtained on day 0 of AZD1222 vaccination. Receptor source: an adult in good health.

This chain connects TRBV9 to TRBJ2-7; D is unclear. Germline values: CDR1 SGDLS, CDR2 YYNGEE. Trimming left V 2 bases short and J 2 bases short, with 11 bases between. This CDR3 has 14 amino acids. CDR3 amino acids: CASSVRSVPYEQYF. In nucleotides, the CDR3 is TGTGCCAGCAGCGTCAGATCGGTCCCCTACGAGCAGTACTTC.

The chain has TRBV5-1 and TRBJ1-6; D is ambiguous. CDR1 and CDR2 from the germline V gene are SGHRS and YFSETQ. With 0 bases removed from V and 10 bases from J, the gap between germline ends came to 11 bases. There are 14 residues in the CDR3. As DNA, the CDR3 is TGCGCCAGCAGCTTGGAAGACTCGTACTCACCCCTCCACTTT. It encodes CASSLEDSYSPLHF. Together with reference TRBV5-1 and TRBJ1-6, the CDR3 gives the full variable domain: KAGVTQTPRYLIKTRGQQVTLSCSPISGHRSVSWYQQTPGQGLQFLFEYFSETQRNKGNFPGRFSGRQFSNSRSEMNVSTLELGDSALYLCASSLEDSYSPLHFGNGTRLTVT.

The count of this clone is one. The rearrangement links TRBV12-3 or TRBV12-4 to TRBJ2-5, with D maybe TRBD2 (5 bases). The CDR3 contains 13 residues. Trimming removed 6 bases from V and 2 bases from J, with 10 bases in between. The CDR3, as DNA: TGTGCCAGCAGCTTGGACTCTCAAGAGACCCAGTACTTC. Its protein is CASSLDSQETQYF.

The rearrangement uses TRBV15 and TRBJ2-5; weak D call: TRBD1 (6 bases). Per the germline V gene, CDR1 is LNHNV and CDR2 is YYDKDF (reference sequence). The ends were cut back, 4 bases at V and 5 bases at J, with 17 bases in the middle. The CDR3 is made up of 15 amino acids. CDR3 protein: CATSNPTGIRETQYF. DNA for the CDR3: TGTGCCACCAGCAACCCGACAGGTATCCGGGAGACCCAGTACTTC.

V usage is TRBV11-1 and J usage is TRBJ2-1, with 11 bases identical to TRBD2. The CDR3 covers 16 residues. Germline assignment: CDR1 SGHAT and CDR2 FQDESV (reference sequence). V shed 5 bases and J 1 base; nucleotides not matched to a gene: 4. The CDR3 loop reads CASSPLAGGSYNEQFF. Here the CDR3 DNA reads TGTGCCAGCAGCCCCTTAGCGGGGGGGTCCTACAATGAGCAGTTCTTC.

This chain connects TRBV12-3 or TRBV12-4 to TRBJ1-2; weak D call: TRBD1 (6 bases). Trimming took 6 bases from V and 10 from J, leaving 12 bases between them. The CDR3 is 11 residues long. Here the CDR3 DNA reads TGTGCCAGCAGCCGAAGGGGGGTCTACACCTTC. Translation: CASSRRGVYTF.